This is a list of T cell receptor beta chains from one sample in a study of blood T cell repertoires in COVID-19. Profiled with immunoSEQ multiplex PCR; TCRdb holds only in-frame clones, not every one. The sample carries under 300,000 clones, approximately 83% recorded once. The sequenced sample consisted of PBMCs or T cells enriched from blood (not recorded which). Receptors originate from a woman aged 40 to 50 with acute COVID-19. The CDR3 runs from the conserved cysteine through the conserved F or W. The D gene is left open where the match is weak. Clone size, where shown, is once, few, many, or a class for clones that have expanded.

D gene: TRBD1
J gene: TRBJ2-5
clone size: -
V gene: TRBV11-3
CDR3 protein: CASSPGDRGIETQYF
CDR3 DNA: TGTGCCAGCAGCCCCGGGGACAGGGGTATCGAGACCCAGTACTTC

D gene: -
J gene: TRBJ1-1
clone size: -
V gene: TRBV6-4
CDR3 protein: CASKLTENTEAFF
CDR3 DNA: TGTGCCAGCAAACTTACAGAGAACACTGAAGCTTTCTTT

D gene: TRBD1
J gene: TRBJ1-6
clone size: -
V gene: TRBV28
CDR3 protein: CASSSTGNNSPLHF
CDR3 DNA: TGTGCCAGCAGTTCGACAGGGAATAATTCACCCCTCCACTTT

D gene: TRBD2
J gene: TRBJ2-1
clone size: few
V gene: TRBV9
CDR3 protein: CASSVSGTNNEQFF
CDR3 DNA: TGTGCCAGCAGCGTTAGCGGGACAAACAATGAGCAGTTCTTC

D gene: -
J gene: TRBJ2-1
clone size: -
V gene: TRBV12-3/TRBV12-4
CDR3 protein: CASSRILANEQFF
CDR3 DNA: TGTGCCAGCAGCCGTATACTAGCTAATGAGCAGTTCTTC

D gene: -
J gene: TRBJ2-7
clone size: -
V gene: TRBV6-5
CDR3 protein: CASSYSPGLNSYEQYF
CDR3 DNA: TGTGCCAGCAGTTACTCCCCGGGACTGAACTCCTACGAGCAGTACTTC

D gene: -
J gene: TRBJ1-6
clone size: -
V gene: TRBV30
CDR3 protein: CAWRTLGADNSPLHF
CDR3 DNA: TGTGCCTGGAGGACTTTAGGGGCAGATAATTCACCCCTCCACTTT

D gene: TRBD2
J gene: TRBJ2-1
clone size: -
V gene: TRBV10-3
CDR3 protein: CAISDLRETHEQFF
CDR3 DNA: TGTGCCATCAGTGATTTGCGGGAGACGCATGAGCAGTTCTTC

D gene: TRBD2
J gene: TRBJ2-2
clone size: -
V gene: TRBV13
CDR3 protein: CASSWGRVNTGELFF
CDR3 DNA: TGTGCCAGCAGCTGGGGGAGGGTTAACACCGGGGAGCTGTTTTTT

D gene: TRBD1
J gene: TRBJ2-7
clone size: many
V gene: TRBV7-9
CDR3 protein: CASSTGTAYEQYF
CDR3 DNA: TGTGCCAGCAGCACTGGGACAGCGTACGAGCAGTACTTC

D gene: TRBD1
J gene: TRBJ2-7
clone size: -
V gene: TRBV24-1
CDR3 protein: CATSETGTVYEQYF
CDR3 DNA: TGTGCCACCAGCGAAACCGGGACAGTCTACGAGCAGTACTTC

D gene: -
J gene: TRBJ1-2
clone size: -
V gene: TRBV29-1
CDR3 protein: CSVGQGHGGYTF
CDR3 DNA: TGCAGCGTTGGTCAGGGGCATGGGGGCTACACCTTC

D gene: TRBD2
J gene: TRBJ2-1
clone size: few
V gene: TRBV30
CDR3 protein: CAWSVLAAYNEQFF
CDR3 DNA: TGTGCCTGGAGTGTACTAGCGGCCTACAATGAGCAGTTCTTC

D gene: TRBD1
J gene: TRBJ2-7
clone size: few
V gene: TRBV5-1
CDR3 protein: CASTSGTGVYEQYF
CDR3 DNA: TGCGCCAGCACCTCCGGGACAGGAGTCTACGAGCAGTACTTC

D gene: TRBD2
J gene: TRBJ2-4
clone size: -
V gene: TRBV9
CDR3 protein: CASSPVAGGGSKNIQYF
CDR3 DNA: TGTGCCAGCAGCCCAGTAGCGGGAGGCGGATCCAAAAACATTCAGTACTTC

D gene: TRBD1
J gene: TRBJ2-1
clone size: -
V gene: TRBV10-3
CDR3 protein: CAIKATGVSYNEQFF
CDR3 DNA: TGTGCCATCAAGGCGACAGGGGTCTCCTACAATGAGCAGTTCTTC

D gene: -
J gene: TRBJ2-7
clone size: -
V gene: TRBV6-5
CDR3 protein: CASRLQFSTYEQYF
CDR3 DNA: TGTGCCAGCAGGTTACAGTTTTCCACCTACGAGCAGTACTTC

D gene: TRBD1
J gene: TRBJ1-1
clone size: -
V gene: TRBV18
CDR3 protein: CASSPTTGGSFEAFF
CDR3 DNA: TGTGCCAGCTCTCCCACGACAGGGGGCTCTTTTGAAGCTTTCTTT

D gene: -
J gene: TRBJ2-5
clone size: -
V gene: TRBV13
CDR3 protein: CASSLSPGGRETQYF
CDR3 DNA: TGTGCCAGCAGCTTATCACCGGGCGGGCGGGAGACCCAGTACTTC

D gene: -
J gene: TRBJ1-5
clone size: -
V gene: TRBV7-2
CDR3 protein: CASSPGRLTGEPQHF
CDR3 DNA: TGTGCCAGCAGCCCCGGTAGGCTGACTGGAGAGCCCCAGCATTTT

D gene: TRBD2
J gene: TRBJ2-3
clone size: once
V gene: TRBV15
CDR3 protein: CATSREGAGGLSTDTQYF
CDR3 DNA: TGTGCCACCAGCAGAGAGGGTGCGGGAGGGCTGAGCACAGATACGCAGTATTTT

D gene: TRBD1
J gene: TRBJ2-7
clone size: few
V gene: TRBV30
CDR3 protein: CAWAWGRDRRYEQYF
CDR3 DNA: TGTGCCTGGGCGTGGGGCCGGGACAGAAGATACGAGCAGTACTTC

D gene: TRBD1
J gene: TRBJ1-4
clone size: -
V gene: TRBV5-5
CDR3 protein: CASSVGQGARLEKLFF
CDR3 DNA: TGTGCCAGCAGCGTCGGACAGGGGGCGCGACTTGAAAAACTGTTTTTT

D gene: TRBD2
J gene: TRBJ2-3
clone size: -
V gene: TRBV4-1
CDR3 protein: CASSQDSGNTDTQYF
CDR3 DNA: TGCGCCAGCAGCCAAGACAGCGGGAACACAGATACGCAGTATTTT

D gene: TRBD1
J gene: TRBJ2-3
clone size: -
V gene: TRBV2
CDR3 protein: CASSPEGTGGSTDTQYF
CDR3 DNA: TGTGCCAGCAGTCCAGAGGGGACAGGGGGTAGCACAGATACGCAGTATTTT

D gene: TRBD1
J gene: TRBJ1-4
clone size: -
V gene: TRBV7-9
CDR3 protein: CASRLGQDNEKLFF
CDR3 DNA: TGTGCCAGCAGACTAGGACAGGATAATGAAAAACTGTTTTTT

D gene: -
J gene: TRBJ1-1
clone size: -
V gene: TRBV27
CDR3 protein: CASRNRARNTEAFF
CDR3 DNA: TGTGCCAGCAGGAACAGGGCTCGGAACACTGAAGCTTTCTTT

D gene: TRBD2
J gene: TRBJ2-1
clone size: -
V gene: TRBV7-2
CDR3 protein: CASSLEGGGLAHEQFF
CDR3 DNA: TGTGCCAGCAGCTTAGAGGGCGGGGGACTAGCCCATGAGCAGTTCTTC

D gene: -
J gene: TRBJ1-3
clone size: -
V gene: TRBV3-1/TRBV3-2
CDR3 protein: CASSLPVRGPSGNTIYF
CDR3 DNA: TGTGCCAGCAGCCTTCCCGTCAGGGGCCCCTCTGGAAACACCATATATTTT

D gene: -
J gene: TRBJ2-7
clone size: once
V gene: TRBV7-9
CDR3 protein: CASSSGRERNFYEQYF
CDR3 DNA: TGTGCCAGCAGCTCCGGTAGGGAGCGGAACTTCTACGAGCAGTACTTC

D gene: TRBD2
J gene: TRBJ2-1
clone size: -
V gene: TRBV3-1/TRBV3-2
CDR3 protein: CASSQLPTSGNEQFF
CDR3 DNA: TGTGCCAGCAGCCAACTCCCGACTAGCGGGAATGAGCAGTTCTTC

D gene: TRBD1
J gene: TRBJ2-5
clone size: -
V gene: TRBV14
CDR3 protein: CASSPMGQGVQETQYF
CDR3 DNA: TGTGCCAGCAGCCCAATGGGACAGGGAGTCCAAGAGACCCAGTACTTC

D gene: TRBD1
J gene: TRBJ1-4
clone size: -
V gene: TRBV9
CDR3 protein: CASSTRTGGEKLFF
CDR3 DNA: TGTGCCAGCAGCACCCGGACAGGTGGGGAAAAACTGTTTTTT

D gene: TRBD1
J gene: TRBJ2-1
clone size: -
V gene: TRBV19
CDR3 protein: CASSISGTGGRDEQFF
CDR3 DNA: TGTGCCAGTAGTATAAGCGGGACAGGGGGAAGGGATGAGCAGTTCTTC

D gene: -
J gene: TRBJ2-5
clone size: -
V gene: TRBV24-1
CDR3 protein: CATSSSTGLVETQYF
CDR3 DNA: TGTGCCACCAGTTCCAGCACAGGGTTGGTCGAGACCCAGTACTTC

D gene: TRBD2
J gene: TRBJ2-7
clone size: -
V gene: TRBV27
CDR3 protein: CASTTSGRGEQYF
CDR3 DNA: TGTGCCAGCACTACTAGCGGGAGGGGCGAGCAGTACTTC

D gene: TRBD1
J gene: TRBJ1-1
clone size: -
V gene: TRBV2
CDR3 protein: CASRATGLGTEAFF
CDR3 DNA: TGTGCCAGCAGGGCGACAGGGCTGGGCACTGAAGCTTTCTTT

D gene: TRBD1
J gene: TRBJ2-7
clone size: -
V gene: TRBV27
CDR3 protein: CASSLDRAYEQYF
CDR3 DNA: TGTGCCAGCAGTTTAGACAGGGCCTACGAGCAGTACTTC

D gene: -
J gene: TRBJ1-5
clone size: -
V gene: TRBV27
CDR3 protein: CASSFAGPRGNQPQHF
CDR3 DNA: TGTGCCAGCAGTTTTGCAGGTCCCAGGGGCAATCAGCCCCAGCATTTT

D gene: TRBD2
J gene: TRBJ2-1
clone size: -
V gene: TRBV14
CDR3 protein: CASSHPGLAGIDNEQFF
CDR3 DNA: TGTGCCAGCAGCCATCCTGGGCTAGCGGGAATCGACAATGAGCAGTTCTTC

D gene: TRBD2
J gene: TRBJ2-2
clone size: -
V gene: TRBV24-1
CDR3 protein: CATSDPGTRVTGELFF
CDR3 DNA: TGTGCCACCAGTGATCCCGGGACTAGGGTCACCGGGGAGCTGTTTTTT

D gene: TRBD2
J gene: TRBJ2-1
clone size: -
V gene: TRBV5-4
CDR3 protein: CASSLAGGNEQFF
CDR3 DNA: TGTGCCAGCAGCTTGGCGGGGGGAAATGAGCAGTTCTTC

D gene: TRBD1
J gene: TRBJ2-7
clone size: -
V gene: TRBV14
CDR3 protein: CASSPDRAPYEQYF
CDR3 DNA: TGTGCCAGCAGCCCGGACAGGGCACCCTACGAGCAGTACTTC

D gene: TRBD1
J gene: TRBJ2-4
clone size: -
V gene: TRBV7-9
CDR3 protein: CASSSPNRGSKNIQYF
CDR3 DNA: TGTGCCAGCAGCTCGCCAAACAGGGGGAGTAAAAACATTCAGTACTTC

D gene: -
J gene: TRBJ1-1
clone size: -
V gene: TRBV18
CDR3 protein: CASSPETGYTEAFF
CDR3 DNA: TGTGCCAGCTCACCCGAAACGGGGTACACTGAAGCTTTCTTT